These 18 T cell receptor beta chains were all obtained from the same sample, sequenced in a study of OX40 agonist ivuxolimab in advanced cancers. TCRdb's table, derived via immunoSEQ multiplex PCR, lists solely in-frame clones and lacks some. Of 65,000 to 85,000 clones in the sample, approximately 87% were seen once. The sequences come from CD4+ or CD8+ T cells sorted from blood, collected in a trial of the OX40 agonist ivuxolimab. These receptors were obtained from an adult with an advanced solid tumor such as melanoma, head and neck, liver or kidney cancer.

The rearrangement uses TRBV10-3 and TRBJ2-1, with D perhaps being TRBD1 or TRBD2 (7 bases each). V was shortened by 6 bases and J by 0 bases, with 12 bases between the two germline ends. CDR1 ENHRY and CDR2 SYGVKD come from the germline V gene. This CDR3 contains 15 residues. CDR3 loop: CAIRSGDSSYNEQFF. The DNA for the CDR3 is TGTGCCATCAGAAGCGGGGACAGCTCCTACAATGAGCAGTTCTTC.

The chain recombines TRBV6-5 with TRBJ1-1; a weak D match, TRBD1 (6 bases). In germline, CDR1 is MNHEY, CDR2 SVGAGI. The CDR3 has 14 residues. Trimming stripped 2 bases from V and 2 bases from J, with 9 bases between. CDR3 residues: CASSYGGRNTEAFF. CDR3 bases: TGTGCCAGCAGTTACGGGGGCCGTAACACTGAAGCTTTCTTT.

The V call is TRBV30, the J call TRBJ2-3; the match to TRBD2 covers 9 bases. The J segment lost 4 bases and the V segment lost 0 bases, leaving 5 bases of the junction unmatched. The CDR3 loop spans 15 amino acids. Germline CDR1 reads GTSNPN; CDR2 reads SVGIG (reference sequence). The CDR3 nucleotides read TGTGCCTGGAGTGTACGAAGCGGGGGGTCAGATACGCAGTATTTT. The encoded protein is CAWSVRSGGSDTQYF.

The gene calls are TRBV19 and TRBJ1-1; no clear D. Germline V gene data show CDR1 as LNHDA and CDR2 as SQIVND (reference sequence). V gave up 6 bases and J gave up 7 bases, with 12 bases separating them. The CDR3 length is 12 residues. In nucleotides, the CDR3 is TGTGCCAGTAGCTTATGGGGAGATGAAGCTTTCTTT. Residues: CASSLWGDEAFF.

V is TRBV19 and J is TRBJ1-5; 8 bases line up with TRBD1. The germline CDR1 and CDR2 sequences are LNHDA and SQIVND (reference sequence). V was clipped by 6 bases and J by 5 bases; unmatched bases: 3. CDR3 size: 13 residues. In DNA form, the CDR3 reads TGTGCCAGTAGCCTGACAGGGGATCAGCCCCAGCATTTT. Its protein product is CASSLTGDQPQHF.

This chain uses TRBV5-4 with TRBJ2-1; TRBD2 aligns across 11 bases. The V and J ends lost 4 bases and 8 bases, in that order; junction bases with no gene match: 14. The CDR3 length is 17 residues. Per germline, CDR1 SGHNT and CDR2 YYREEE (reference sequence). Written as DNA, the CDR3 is TGTGCCAGCAGCCCGGGCCCTCCTAGCGGGAGGTGGGATGAGCAGTTCTTC. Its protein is CASSPGPPSGRWDEQFF.

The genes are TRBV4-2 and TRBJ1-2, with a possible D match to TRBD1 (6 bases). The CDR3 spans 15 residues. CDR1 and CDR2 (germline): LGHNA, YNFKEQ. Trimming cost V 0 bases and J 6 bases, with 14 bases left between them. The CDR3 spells CASSQEGARGNGYTF. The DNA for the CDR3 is TGTGCCAGCAGCCAAGAAGGGGCCAGGGGCAATGGCTACACCTTC.

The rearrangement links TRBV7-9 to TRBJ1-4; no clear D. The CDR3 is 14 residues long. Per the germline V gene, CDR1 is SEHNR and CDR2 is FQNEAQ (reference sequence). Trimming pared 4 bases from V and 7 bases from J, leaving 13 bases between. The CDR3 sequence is CASSWEGGPEKLFF. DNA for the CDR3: TGTGCCAGCAGCTGGGAGGGTGGTCCTGAAAAACTGTTTTTT.

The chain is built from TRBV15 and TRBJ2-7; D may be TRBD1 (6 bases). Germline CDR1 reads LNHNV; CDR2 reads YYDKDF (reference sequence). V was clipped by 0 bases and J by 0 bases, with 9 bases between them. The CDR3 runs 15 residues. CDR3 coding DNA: TGTGCCACCAGCAGAGATAGGACAGACTCCTACGAGCAGTACTTC. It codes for CATSRDRTDSYEQYF.

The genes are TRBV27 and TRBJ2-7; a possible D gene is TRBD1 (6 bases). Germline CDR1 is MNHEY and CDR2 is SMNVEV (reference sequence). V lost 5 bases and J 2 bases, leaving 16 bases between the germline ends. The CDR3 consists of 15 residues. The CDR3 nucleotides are TGTGCCAGCAGTATCTCAGGGGTTTCGACCTACGAGCAGTACTTC. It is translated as CASSISGVSTYEQYF.

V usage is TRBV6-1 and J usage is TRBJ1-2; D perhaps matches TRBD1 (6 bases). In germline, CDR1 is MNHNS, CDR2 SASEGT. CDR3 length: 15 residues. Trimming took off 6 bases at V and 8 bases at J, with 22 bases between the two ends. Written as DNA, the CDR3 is TGTGCCAGCAGGGAGGGGGGCTCTATAAGGTTGGGCTACACCTTC. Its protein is CASREGGSIRLGYTF.

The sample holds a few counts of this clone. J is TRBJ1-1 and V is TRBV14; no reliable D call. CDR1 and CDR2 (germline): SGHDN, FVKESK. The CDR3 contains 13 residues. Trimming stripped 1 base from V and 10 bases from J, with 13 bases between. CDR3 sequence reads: CASSQVSLGRAFF. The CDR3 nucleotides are TGTGCCAGCAGCCAAGTTTCTTTAGGGAGAGCTTTCTTT. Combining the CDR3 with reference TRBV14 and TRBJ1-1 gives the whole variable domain EAGVTQFPSHSVIEKGQTVTLRCDPISGHDNLYWYRRVMGKEIKFLLHFVKESKQDESGMPNNRFLAERTGGTYSTLKVQPAELEDSGVYFCASSQVSLGRAFFGQGTRLTVV.

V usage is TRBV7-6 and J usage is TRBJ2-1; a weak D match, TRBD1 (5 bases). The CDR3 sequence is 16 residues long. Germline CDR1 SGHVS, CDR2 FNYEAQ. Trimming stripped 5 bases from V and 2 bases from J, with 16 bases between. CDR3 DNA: TGTGCCAGCAGCAATCCGCAGGGCCGCCCCTACAATGAGCAGTTCTTC. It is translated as CASSNPQGRPYNEQFF.

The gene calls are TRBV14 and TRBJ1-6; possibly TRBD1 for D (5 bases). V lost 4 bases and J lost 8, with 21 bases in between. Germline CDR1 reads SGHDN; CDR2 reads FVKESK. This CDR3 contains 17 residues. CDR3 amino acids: CASSRLQVWGTDSPLHF. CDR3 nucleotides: TGTGCCAGCAGCCGCTTACAAGTATGGGGGACGGATTCACCCCTCCACTTT.

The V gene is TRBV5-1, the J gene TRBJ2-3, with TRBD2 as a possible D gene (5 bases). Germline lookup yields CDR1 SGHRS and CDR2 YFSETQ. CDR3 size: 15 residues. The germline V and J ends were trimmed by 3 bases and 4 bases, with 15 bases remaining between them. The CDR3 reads CASSSRGLPPDTQYF. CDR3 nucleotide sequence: TGCGCCAGCAGCTCACGGGGTTTGCCCCCAGATACGCAGTATTTT. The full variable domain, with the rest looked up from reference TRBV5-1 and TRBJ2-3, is KAGVTQTPRYLIKTRGQQVTLSCSPISGHRSVSWYQQTPGQGLQFLFEYFSETQRNKGNFPGRFSGRQFSNSRSEMNVSTLELGDSALYLCASSSRGLPPDTQYFGPGTRLTVL.

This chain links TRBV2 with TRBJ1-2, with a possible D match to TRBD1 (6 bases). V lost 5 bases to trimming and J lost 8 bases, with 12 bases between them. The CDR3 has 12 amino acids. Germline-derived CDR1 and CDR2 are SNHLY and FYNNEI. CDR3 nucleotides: TGTGCCAGCAGTCTTGAGGGGGTGGGCTACACCTTC. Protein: CASSLEGVGYTF.

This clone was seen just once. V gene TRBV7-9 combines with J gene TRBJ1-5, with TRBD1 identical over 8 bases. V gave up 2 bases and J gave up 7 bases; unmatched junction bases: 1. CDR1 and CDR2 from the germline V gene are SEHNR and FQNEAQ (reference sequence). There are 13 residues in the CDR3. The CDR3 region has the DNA TGTGCCAGCAGCTTAAGGGACAGGCAGCCCCAGCATTTT. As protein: CASSLRDRQPQHF.

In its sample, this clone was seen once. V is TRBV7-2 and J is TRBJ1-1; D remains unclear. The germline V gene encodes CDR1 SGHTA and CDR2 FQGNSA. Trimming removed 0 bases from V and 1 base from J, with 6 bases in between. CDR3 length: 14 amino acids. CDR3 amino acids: CASSLAIRNTEAFF. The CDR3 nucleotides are TGTGCCAGCAGCTTAGCTATTCGGAACACTGAAGCTTTCTTT.